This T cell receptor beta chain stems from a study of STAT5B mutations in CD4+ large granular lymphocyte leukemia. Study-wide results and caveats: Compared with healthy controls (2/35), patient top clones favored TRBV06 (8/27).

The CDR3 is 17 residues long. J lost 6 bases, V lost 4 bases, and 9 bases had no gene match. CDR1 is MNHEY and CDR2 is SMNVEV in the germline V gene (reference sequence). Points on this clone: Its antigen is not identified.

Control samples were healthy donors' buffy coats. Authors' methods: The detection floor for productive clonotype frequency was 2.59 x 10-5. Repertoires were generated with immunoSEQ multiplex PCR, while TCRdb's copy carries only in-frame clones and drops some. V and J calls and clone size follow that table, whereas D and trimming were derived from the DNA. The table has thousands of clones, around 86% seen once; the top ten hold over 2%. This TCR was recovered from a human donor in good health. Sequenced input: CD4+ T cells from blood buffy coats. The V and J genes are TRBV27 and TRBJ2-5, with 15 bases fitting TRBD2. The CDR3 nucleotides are TGTGCCAGCAGTTCTTCCCCCGGGACTAGCGGGAGGCAGACCCAGTACTTC. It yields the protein CASSSSPGTSGRQTQYF.